This TCR beta chain is drawn from a study of T cells after yellow fever vaccination. Study findings and constraints: Contaminants from the bulk population, in the form of abundant clonotypes, could be found in FACS-sorted repertoires.

This clonotype was observed many times. Its antigen is not known. Trimming at V came to 5 bases and at J to 2 bases, leaving 3 bases not matched to a gene. CDR1 and CDR2 (germline): MNHNS, SASEGT. The length of the CDR3 is 13 residues. TCRdb reprocessed the 5' RACE reads via MiXCR and lists one record per CDR3 protein. Among over 150,000 distinct CDR3 sequences, 5.5% to 8% were seen once, and the ten largest hold less than 3%. The input for sequencing was CD4+ T cells sorted from PBMCs, taken on the day of the first yellow fever vaccination. The gene calls are TRBV6-1 and TRBJ2-7; TRBD2 agrees at 7 bases. The receptor's source is a man aged 18 to 30 who received the YFV17D yellow fever vaccine. CDR3 bases: TGTGCCAGCAGTCGAGCGGGGCCCTACGAGCAGTACTTC. This encodes CASSRAGPYEQYF.